This record covers a single T cell receptor (beta chain). The sample originates from a study of blood T cell repertoires in COVID-19. Study-wide context: Some COVID-19 samples were acute and others convalescent; all came from the United States, Italy and Spain.

Libraries were prepared by immunoSEQ multiplex PCR; TCRdb keeps only in-frame clonotypes and omits some of them. The sample gives 250,000 or so clones, under 90% of which show up once; around 3.3% is in the top ten. The participants were between about 18 and 90 years old and came from about two dozen US areas. Grouping used clinical history reported by participants in a survey and questionnaire. The length of the CDR3 is 14 residues. The clonotype originates from a woman in her thirties or forties who had been exposed to COVID-19. The rearrangement uses TRBV12-1 and TRBJ1-1; TRBD1 is taken as the D call from the table, unchecked against the DNA. TRBV12-1 is flagged as a pseudogene. The specimen was PBMCs or T cells enriched from blood (not recorded which). CDR3 nucleotides: TGTGCCAGCAGCTTTTCCCGTAGGGGCACTGAAGCTTTCTTT. As protein: CASSFSRRGTEAFF.